This TCR beta chain was sequenced in a study of CD8+ T cells in alopecia areata. Study-wide background: Twice a day, 5 to 10 mg of oral tofacitinib was administered to treated patients. Notes on the study in general: Normal skin's resident alphabeta T cells are also sequenced in scalp samples.

The CDR3 sequence is 15 residues long. With 6 bases clipped from V and 1 base from J, the junction kept 6 bases outside the gene matches. CDR1 and CDR2 (germline): MGHRA, YSYEKL. RNA extraction and reverse transcription yielded cDNA as sequencing template. Libraries were prepared by immunoSEQ multiplex PCR; TCRdb keeps only in-frame clonotypes and omits some of them. The sample has 61,000 or so clones; almost 97% are singletons. In the case of this clone: Its antigen is unidentified.

The starting material was CD8+ T cells sorted from blood, obtained at week 0. This chain links TRBV4-1 with TRBJ2-3; the match to TRBD1 covers 8 bases. This TCR was recovered from a human donor with alopecia areata. CDR3: CASSLGQGGTDTQYF. The CDR3 region has the DNA TGCGCCAGCAGTCTTGGACAGGGCGGCACAGATACGCAGTATTTT.